This T cell receptor (beta chain) was sequenced in a study of beta chain features in type 1 diabetes. This clone turned up a few times. Its specificity is not known. Trimming left V 6 bases short and J 4 bases short, with 18 bases between. This CDR3 is built from 15 residues. Germline CDR1 and CDR2: MDHEN and SYDVKM. Points from the study as a whole: The study found moderately but significantly shorter TCRB CDR3s in all four CD4+ subsets of Type 1 diabetes patients.

Every bit of the isolated RNA underwent reverse transcription, so sequencing read expressed TCRB transcripts. Method: immunoSEQ multiplex PCR; TCRdb's copy keeps in-frame clones and lacks some. The sample has roughly 150,000 clones, about 8.5% seen once; the top ten hold about 0.6%. This chain connects TRBV28 to TRBJ1-2, with D possibly TRBD1 on 6 matching bases. Sequenced sample: central memory CD4+ T cells from blood. This TCR was sampled from a man in his late teens or twenties in good health. CDR3 bases: TGTGCCAGCAGGTATAACAGGGTCGGCGTCTATGGCTACACCTTC. Its protein is CASRYNRVGVYGYTF.